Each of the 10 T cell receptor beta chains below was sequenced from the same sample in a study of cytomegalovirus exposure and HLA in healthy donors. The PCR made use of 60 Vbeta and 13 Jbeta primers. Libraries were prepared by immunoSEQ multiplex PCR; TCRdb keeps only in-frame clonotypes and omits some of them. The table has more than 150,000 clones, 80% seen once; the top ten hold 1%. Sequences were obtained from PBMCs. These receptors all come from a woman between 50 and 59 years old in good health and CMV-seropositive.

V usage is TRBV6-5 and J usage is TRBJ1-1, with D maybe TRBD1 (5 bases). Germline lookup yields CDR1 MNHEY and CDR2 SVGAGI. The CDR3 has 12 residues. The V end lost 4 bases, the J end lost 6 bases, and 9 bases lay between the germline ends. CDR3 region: CASSLRGSEAFF. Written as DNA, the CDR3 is TGTGCCAGCAGTTTAAGGGGCTCTGAAGCTTTCTTT.

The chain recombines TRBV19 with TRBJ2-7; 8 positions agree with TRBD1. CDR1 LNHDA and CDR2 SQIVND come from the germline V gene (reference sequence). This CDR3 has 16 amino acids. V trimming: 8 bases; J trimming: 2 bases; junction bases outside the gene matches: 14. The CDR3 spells CASSLLGDRQTYEQYF. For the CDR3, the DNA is TGTGCCAGTTCCCTCCTCGGGGACAGGCAAACCTACGAGCAGTACTTC.

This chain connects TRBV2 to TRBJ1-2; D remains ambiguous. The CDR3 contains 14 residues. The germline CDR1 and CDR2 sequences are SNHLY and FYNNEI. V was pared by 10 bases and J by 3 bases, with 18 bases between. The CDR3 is CATDLKRDYYGYTF. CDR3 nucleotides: TGTGCCACGGACTTAAAACGGGATTACTATGGCTACACCTTC.

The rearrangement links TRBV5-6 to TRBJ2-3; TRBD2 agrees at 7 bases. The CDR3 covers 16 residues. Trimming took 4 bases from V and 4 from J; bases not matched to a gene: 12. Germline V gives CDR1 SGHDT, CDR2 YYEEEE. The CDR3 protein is CASSPAGGGHADTQYF. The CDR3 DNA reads TGTGCCAGCAGCCCTGCTGGCGGGGGTCACGCAGATACGCAGTATTTT.

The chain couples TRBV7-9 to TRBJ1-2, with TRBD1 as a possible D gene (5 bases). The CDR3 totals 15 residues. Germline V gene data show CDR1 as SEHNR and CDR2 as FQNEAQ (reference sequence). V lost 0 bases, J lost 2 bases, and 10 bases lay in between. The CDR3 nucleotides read TGTGCCAGCAGCTTAGCGGGGCAGAGAAACTATGGCTACACCTTC. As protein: CASSLAGQRNYGYTF.

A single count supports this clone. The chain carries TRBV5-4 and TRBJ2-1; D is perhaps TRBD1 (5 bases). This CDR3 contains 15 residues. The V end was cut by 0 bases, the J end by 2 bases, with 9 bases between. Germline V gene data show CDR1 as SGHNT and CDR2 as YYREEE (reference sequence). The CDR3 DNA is TGTGCCAGCAGCTTGGACAGGCTCCCCTACAATGAGCAGTTCTTC. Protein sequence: CASSLDRLPYNEQFF.

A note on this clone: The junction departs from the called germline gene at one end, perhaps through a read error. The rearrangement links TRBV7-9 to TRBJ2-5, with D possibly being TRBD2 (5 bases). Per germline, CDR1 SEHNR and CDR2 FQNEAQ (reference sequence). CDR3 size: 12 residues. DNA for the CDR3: TGTTCCAGCAGCTTAAGCCGGGGGACCCAGTACTTC. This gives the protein CSSSLSRGTQYF.

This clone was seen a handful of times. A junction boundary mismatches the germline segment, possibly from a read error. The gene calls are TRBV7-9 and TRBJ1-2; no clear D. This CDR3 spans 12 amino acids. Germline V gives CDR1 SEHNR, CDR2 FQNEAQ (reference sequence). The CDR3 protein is CSSSSAETPATF. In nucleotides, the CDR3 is TGTTCCAGCAGTTCAGCCGAGACACCGGCCACCTTC.

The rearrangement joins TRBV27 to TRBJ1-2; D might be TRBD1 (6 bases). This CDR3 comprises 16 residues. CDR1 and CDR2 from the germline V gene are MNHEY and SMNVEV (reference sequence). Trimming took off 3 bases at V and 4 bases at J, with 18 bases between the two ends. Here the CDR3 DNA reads TGTGCCAGCAGTTTGAAGGATGGTAAAGGGGGCTATGGCTACACCTTC. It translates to CASSLKDGKGGYGYTF.

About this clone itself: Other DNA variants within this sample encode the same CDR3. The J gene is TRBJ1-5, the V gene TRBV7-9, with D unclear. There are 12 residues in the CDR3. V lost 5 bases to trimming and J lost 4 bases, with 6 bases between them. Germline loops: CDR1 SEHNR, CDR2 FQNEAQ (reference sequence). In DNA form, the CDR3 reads TGTGCCAGCAGCGGAGGGAATCAGCCCCAGCATTTT. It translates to CASSGGNQPQHF.